This T cell receptor beta chain is drawn from a study of blood T cell repertoires in COVID-19. Overall study context: The cDNA or gDNA used as material had been derived from T cells, B-cell-depleted T cells, or PBMCs.

This clone was seen more than once but under ten times. How the authors handled the data: It was from reference gene primer amplification that nucleated cell counts were estimated. The method was immunoSEQ multiplex PCR; TCRdb's version includes in-frame clones alone and lacks a portion of them. V and J calls plus clone size are reproduced from that table; the DNA served to infer D and trimming. Of more than 200,000 clones in the sample, just under 90% were seen once. Across about two dozen US areas, participants ranged in age from about 18 to 90 years. Participants were placed into cohorts based on the clinical history they reported. Germline values: CDR1 MNHNY, CDR2 SVGAGI (reference sequence). The CDR3 runs to 17 residues. With V trimmed by 5 bases and J by 3 bases, 11 bases remained unmatched.

The sequencing sample was made of PBMCs or T cells enriched from blood (not recorded which). The clonotype originates from a woman in her 30s with acute COVID-19. The V call is TRBV6-6, the J call TRBJ2-3; 10 nucleotides match TRBD2. CDR3 bases: TGTGCCAGCAGTCGCAAGTCTAGCGGGGGTAAGACAGATACGCAGTATTTT. As protein: CASSRKSSGGKTDTQYF.